This TCR beta chain was sequenced for a study of vaccination effects on CD4 cells after COVID-19. Findings of the study overall: Convalescents' post-vaccination spike-reactive clones were chiefly new, vaccine-induced ones. Clones induced by infection and by vaccine showed marked clonal contraction late after vaccination.

In the ViraFEST assay, antigen-specific CD4+ clonotypes were identified by expansion after peptide-pool stimulation. Once cultured for roughly nine days, the cells underwent separation to obtain CD4+ T cells. PCR showed that the person got SARS-CoV-2 infection at some point between March and December 2020. They grew two million PBMC in each well, adding 8.5 to 10 IU/ml IL-2 and 8 to 10 ug/ml peptides. Each culture had half its medium swapped for IL-2 medium on days 3 and 7. Per germline, CDR1 LNHDA and CDR2 SQIVND (reference sequence). The CDR3 is 14 amino acids. Unmatched junction bases numbered 8, after V lost 9 bases and J lost 1 base. The method was immunoSEQ multiplex PCR; TCRdb's version includes in-frame clones alone and lacks a portion of them. The table has tens of thousands of clones, about 78% seen once. As regards this clone: What it binds is not known.

The specimen was CD4+ T cells from PBMCs cultured with HCoV-NL63 spike peptides, collected before COVID-19 vaccination. The clonotype was recovered from a human donor who had a prior SARS-CoV-2 infection. The rearrangement links TRBV19 to TRBJ2-5, with 7 bases aligning to TRBD1. Here the CDR3 reads CASSQQGSQETQYF. CDR3 DNA sequence: TGTGCCAGCTCCCAACAGGGGAGCCAAGAGACCCAGTACTTC.